This TCR beta chain was captured in a study of cytomegalovirus exposure and HLA in healthy donors. The germline V and J ends were trimmed by 0 bases and 5 bases, with 11 bases remaining between them. CDR1 is SGDLS and CDR2 is YYNGEE in the germline V gene. The CDR3 is 14 residues long. PCR employed 60 Vbeta and 13 Jbeta primers. Original handling: A follow-up analysis tallied some 80 million unique TCR beta chains, roughly 11 million shared. Profiled with immunoSEQ multiplex PCR; TCRdb holds only in-frame clones, not every one. The V and J calls and clone size were taken over from that table, and D and trimming were inferred from the DNA. The data contain roughly 180,000 clones, approximately 80% of them singletons.

The sample taken for sequencing was PBMCs. The rearrangement uses TRBV9 and TRBJ1-1; D unclear. The TCR was taken from a man younger than 30 in good health and CMV-seronegative. The DNA of the CDR3 is TGTGCCAGCAGCGTAGGAGCGCGGGAGACTGAAGCTTTCTTT. Encoded protein: CASSVGARETEAFF.